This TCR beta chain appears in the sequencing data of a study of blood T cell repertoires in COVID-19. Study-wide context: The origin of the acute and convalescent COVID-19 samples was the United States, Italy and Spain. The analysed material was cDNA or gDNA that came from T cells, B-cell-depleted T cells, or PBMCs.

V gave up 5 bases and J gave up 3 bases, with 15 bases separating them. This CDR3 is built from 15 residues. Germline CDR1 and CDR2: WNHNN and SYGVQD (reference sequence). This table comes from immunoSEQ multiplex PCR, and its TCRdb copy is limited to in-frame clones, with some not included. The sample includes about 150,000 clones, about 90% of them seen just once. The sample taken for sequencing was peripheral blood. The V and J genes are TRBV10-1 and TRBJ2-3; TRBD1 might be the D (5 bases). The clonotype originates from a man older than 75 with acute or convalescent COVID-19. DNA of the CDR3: TGCGCCAGCAGTAAGGACACTTTGGGGACAGATACGCAGTATTTT. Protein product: CASSKDTLGTDTQYF.